The T cell receptor (beta chain) under discussion was sequenced for a study of T-cell memory formation after mild COVID-19. Study-level points and caveats: Pre-infection memory contained some responding clones, which suggested that cross-reactive memory had joined. Contracting CD4+ clones were located mainly in CM and EM, and CD8+ clones in EMRA. Second-wave clones with a day 37 peak had unconfirmed SARS-CoV-2 specificity.

On this clonotype: Its specificity is unknown.

From germline, CDR1 is KGHSH and CDR2 LQKENI. Germline trimming cut 3 bases from V and 1 base from J; bases unmatched to any gene: 5. The CDR3 has 15 amino acids. Each CDR3 protein is one row after TCRdb ran MiXCR on the 5' RACE reads. The sample gives roughly 190,000 distinct CDR3 sequences, around 19% of which show up once; 2% to 3% is in the top ten. The sample comprised PBMCs or a T cell subset sorted from them (not recorded which). This receptor was taken from an adult woman who had mild COVID-19 (a few samples of this study predate the infection). Cell type and time point are not known. V gene TRBV18 combines with J gene TRBJ2-5; TRBD2 matches at 7 bases. CDR3 sequence: CASSPGGGSQETQYF. The CDR3, as DNA: TGTGCCAGCTCACCTGGCGGGGGATCCCAAGAGACCCAGTACTTC.